The T cell receptor beta chain described here comes from a study of blood T cell repertoires in COVID-19. At the level of the study: Sources were T cells, B-cell-depleted T cells, or PBMCs; the material itself was cDNA or gDNA.

CDR3 length: 14 residues. In germline, CDR1 is SEHNR, CDR2 FQNEAQ (reference sequence). Germline trimming cut 4 bases from V and 5 bases from J; bases unmatched to any gene: 7. All enrollees were roughly 18 to 89 years old and from 20 to 30 US areas. Participant-reported clinical history was the basis for cohort assignment. Original handling: Amplification of reference gene primers was used by the study to estimate nucleated cell counts. Profiled with immunoSEQ multiplex PCR; TCRdb holds only in-frame clones, not every one. V and J calls and clone size are given by that table; D and trimming were obtained from the DNA. The repertoire holds approximately 260,000 clones, with around 88% as singletons.

The sample taken for sequencing was PBMCs or T cells enriched from blood (not recorded which). The sequence derives from a woman aged 40 to 50 with acute COVID-19. The gene calls are TRBV7-9 and TRBJ1-2; 7 bases match TRBD1. Written as DNA, the CDR3 is TGTGCCAGCAGCTCCATACAGGGGCGGTATGGCTACACCTTC. It translates to CASSSIQGRYGYTF. Using reference TRBV7-9 and TRBJ1-2 for the parts outside the CDR3, the full variable domain is DTGVSQNPRHKITKRGQNVTFRCDPISEHNRLYWYRQTLGQGPEFLTYFQNEAQLEKSRLLSDRFSAERPKGSFSTLEIQRTEQGDSAMYLCASSSIQGRYGYTFGSGTRLTVV.